These 25 T cell receptor beta chains share one sample of origin, sequenced in a study of shared clonotypes between healthy human individuals. The protocol was immunoSEQ multiplex PCR, while the TCRdb copy is restricted to in-frame clones and leaves out a portion. Here the sample spans millions of clones, 90% to 95% being singletons. Specimen: naive CD4+ T cells from PBMCs. As to subset: CD45RA+ positively selected. The receptors derive from a young man in good health. Some clones in this sample may be carry-over from other donors' samples.

This clone was observed a handful of times. The chain recombines TRBV28 with TRBJ1-1, with D possibly matching TRBD1 (6 bases). Trimming removed 9 bases at V and 1 base at J, with 9 bases between. CDR1 and CDR2 (germline): MDHEN, SYDVKM. The CDR3 is 12 amino acids. The CDR3 reads CASIRGNTEAFF. CDR3 in DNA: TGTGCCAGTATCAGGGGGAACACTGAAGCTTTCTTT.

The gene calls are TRBV4-1 and TRBJ1-5, with unresolved D. The V gene's germline CDR1 is MGHRA and CDR2 YSYEKL. This CDR3 comprises 16 residues. Deletions cut 2 bases from V and 1 base from J, with 12 bases between. The CDR3 spells CASSQTALWSNQPQHF. The CDR3 region has the DNA TGCGCCAGCAGCCAAACAGCCCTCTGGAGCAATCAGCCCCAGCATTTT.

The rearrangement uses TRBV7-9 and TRBJ1-1; D is possibly TRBD1 (6 bases). Trimming shortened V by 2 bases and J by 5 bases, and 15 bases separated the two germline ends. This CDR3 has 15 amino acids. Germline loops: CDR1 SEHNR, CDR2 FQNEAQ (reference sequence). The CDR3 loop is CASSLIGRGRTEAFF. The CDR3 coding sequence is TGTGCCAGCAGCTTAATCGGCAGGGGACGAACTGAAGCTTTCTTT. Together with reference TRBV7-9 and TRBJ1-1, the CDR3 gives the full variable domain: DTGVSQNPRHKITKRGQNVTFRCDPISEHNRLYWYRQTLGQGPEFLTYFQNEAQLEKSRLLSDRFSAERPKGSFSTLEIQRTEQGDSAMYLCASSLIGRGRTEAFFGQGTRLTVV.

This clone was observed a single time. V and J are TRBV19 and TRBJ2-5, with TRBD2 matching over 9 bases. Germline values: CDR1 LNHDA, CDR2 SQIVND (reference sequence). The CDR3 is made up of 15 amino acids. V gave up 8 bases and J gave up 2 bases; unmatched junction bases: 9. This chain's CDR3 is CASQKVSGRQETQYF. The CDR3 DNA sequence: TGTGCCAGTCAGAAGGTTAGCGGGAGACAAGAGACCCAGTACTTC.

Worth noting for this clone: Within the sample, other DNA sequences also encode this same CDR3. The V and J genes are TRBV7-2 and TRBJ2-5; TRBD2 matches at 10 bases. Germline CDR1 SGHTA, CDR2 FQGNSA. With 1 base clipped from V and 5 bases from J, the junction kept 10 bases outside the gene matches. The CDR3 has 17 amino acids. The CDR3 here is CASSLGRAGGPQETQYF. Written as DNA, the CDR3 is TGTGCCAGCAGCTTAGGGCGAGCGGGAGGGCCGCAGGAGACCCAGTACTTC.

The chain uses TRBV4-1 and TRBJ2-2; D is ambiguous. Germline V gene data show CDR1 as MGHRA and CDR2 as YSYEKL. The ends were cut back, 4 bases at V and 0 bases at J, with 9 bases in the middle. CDR3 size: 15 residues. CDR3 sequence: CASSRLQTNTGELFF. The CDR3 coding sequence is TGCGCCAGCAGCCGCCTCCAGACGAACACCGGGGAGCTGTTTTTT.

This clone is a singleton in its sample. The rearrangement links TRBV4-2 to TRBJ2-7; possibly TRBD2 for D (6 bases). The V end lost 0 bases, the J end lost 0 bases, and 9 bases lay between the germline ends. This CDR3 is built from 15 residues. Germline-derived CDR1 and CDR2 are LGHNA and YNFKEQ. CDR3 coding DNA: TGTGCCAGCAGCCAAGATCTAGCGACCTCCTACGAGCAGTACTTC. Amino acid sequence: CASSQDLATSYEQYF.

This sequence joins TRBV28 and TRBJ2-2; 7 bases fit TRBD2. Per the germline V gene, CDR1 is MDHEN and CDR2 is SYDVKM. The CDR3 is 14 residues long. J lost 2 bases, V lost 6 bases, and 3 bases had no gene match. CDR3: CASSRGDNTGELFF. The CDR3 bases are TGTGCCAGCAGCCGGGGGGATAACACCGGGGAGCTGTTTTTT.

The chain combines TRBV28 with TRBJ2-7; 7 bases line up with TRBD2. Germline V gene sequence: CDR1 MDHEN, CDR2 SYDVKM. CDR3 length equals 18 residues. J was trimmed by 4 bases and V by 1 base; bases with no gene match: 16. The CDR3 protein is CASSLSLAGAVWEYEQYF. The CDR3 coding sequence is TGTGCCAGCAGTTTATCGCTTGCGGGAGCCGTCTGGGAATACGAGCAGTACTTC.

The count of this clone is one. The same CDR3 arises from other DNA sequences in this sample as well. The V call is TRBV5-1, the J call TRBJ2-1; 9 bases map to TRBD2. Per the germline V gene, CDR1 is SGHRS and CDR2 is YFSETQ. The CDR3 is made up of 15 amino acids. V shed 2 bases, J shed 7 bases, and the junction held 7 bases outside the gene matches. The CDR3 here is CASSFLAGVRNEQFF. The CDR3, as DNA: TGCGCCAGCAGCTTTTTAGCGGGAGTAAGGAATGAGCAGTTCTTC.

The CDR3 here is CSVGRNDEQFF. CDR3 bases: TGCAGCGTTGGGAGGAACGATGAGCAGTTCTTC. This chain links TRBV29-1 with TRBJ2-1, with a possible D match to TRBD2 (5 bases). The CDR3 spans 11 residues. Germline V gives CDR1 SQVTM, CDR2 ANQGSEA. V lost 4 bases and J lost 8, with 9 bases in between.

With regard to this clone: The same CDR3 is also encoded by other DNA sequences in this sample. This chain connects TRBV5-1 to TRBJ2-5; TRBD1 agrees at 12 bases. V gave up 4 bases and J gave up 5 bases; unmatched junction bases: 6. Germline assignment: CDR1 SGHRS and CDR2 YFSETQ. This CDR3 region has 15 residues. Here the CDR3 reads CASSPGTGGWETQYF. For the CDR3, the DNA is TGCGCCAGCAGCCCGGGGACAGGGGGCTGGGAGACCCAGTACTTC.

The V and J genes are TRBV2 and TRBJ1-5; D is perhaps TRBD1 (5 bases). The germline V and J ends were trimmed by 10 bases and 3 bases, with 13 bases remaining between them. Germline V gives CDR1 SNHLY, CDR2 FYNNEI. This CDR3 comprises 13 residues. The CDR3 sequence: CATNLGANQPQHF. The CDR3 DNA is TGTGCCACGAACCTAGGGGCCAATCAGCCCCAGCATTTT.

This clone came up once. This sequence joins TRBV5-1 and TRBJ2-1, with 11 bases lining up with TRBD1. The J segment lost 7 bases and the V segment lost 0 bases, leaving 3 bases of the junction unmatched. This CDR3 has 15 amino acids. CDR1 is SGHRS and CDR2 is YFSETQ in the germline V gene. The CDR3 is CASSLEDRGLNEQFF. The DNA of the CDR3 is TGCGCCAGCAGCTTGGAGGACAGGGGGCTAAATGAGCAGTTCTTC.

The chain carries TRBV10-3 and TRBJ2-6, with a weak D call TRBD2 (5 bases). Germline-derived CDR1 and CDR2 are ENHRY and SYGVKD. The CDR3 is made up of 16 amino acids. The V end lost 0 bases, the J end lost 0 bases, and 6 bases lay between the germline ends. CDR3 residues: CAISESGISGANVLTF. CDR3 DNA sequence: TGTGCCATCAGTGAGTCCGGGATCTCTGGGGCCAACGTCCTGACTTTC.

This chain joins TRBV6-4 and TRBJ1-1; TRBD1 is a possible D gene (6 bases). The CDR3 totals 13 residues. Germline CDR1 is MRHNA and CDR2 is SNTAGT. The ends were cut back, 6 bases at V and 8 bases at J, with 16 bases in the middle. CDR3 amino acids: CASRGGPAREAFF. For the CDR3, the DNA is TGTGCCAGCAGAGGGGGGCCGGCCCGGGAAGCTTTCTTT.

J is TRBJ2-1 and V is TRBV5-1, with 8 bases aligning to TRBD2. The CDR3 is 16 residues long. Trimming cost V 2 bases and J 1 base; bases outside gene matches: 5. Germline assignment: CDR1 SGHRS and CDR2 YFSETQ. The CDR3 nucleotides read TGCGCCAGCAGCTTTCTCCCGGGAGGGTCCTACAATGAGCAGTTCTTC. It codes for CASSFLPGGSYNEQFF. Full variable domain (remainder filled in from reference TRBV5-1 and TRBJ2-1): KAGVTQTPRYLIKTRGQQVTLSCSPISGHRSVSWYQQTPGQGLQFLFEYFSETQRNKGNFPGRFSGRQFSNSRSEMNVSTLELGDSALYLCASSFLPGGSYNEQFFGPGTRLTVL.

CDR3 sequence (DNA): TGTGCCAGCAGCCTAGACTCGAGCTCCTACAATGAGCAGTTCTTC. Translation: CASSLDSSSYNEQFF. The chain couples TRBV7-2 to TRBJ2-1; D gene uncertain. The V gene lost 5 bases and the J gene lost 0 bases, with 11 bases spanning the gap. Germline V gene lookup returns CDR1 SGHTA and CDR2 FQGNSA. CDR3 length: 15 amino acids.

The rearrangement joins TRBV7-9 to TRBJ2-4; D tentatively reads TRBD1 or TRBD2 (6 bases each). Germline V CDR1 and CDR2: SEHNR, FQNEAQ (reference sequence). This CDR3 is 16 amino acids long. Trimming removed 2 bases from V and 1 base from J, with 12 bases in between. The CDR3: CASSLWGAQAKNIQYF. CDR3 nucleotides: TGTGCCAGCAGCTTATGGGGGGCGCAGGCCAAAAACATTCAGTACTTC.

The chain couples TRBV4-1 to TRBJ2-1, with D maybe TRBD1 (5 bases). The germline V gene encodes CDR1 MGHRA and CDR2 YSYEKL. The V end lost 2 bases, the J end lost 0 bases, and 14 bases lay between the germline ends. This CDR3 has 17 residues. Written as DNA, the CDR3 is TGCGCCAGCAGCCAATCCTCGACAGCCAGCTCCTACAATGAGCAGTTCTTC. It is translated as CASSQSSTASSYNEQFF.

The chain has TRBV29-1 and TRBJ2-7; D unclear. V was trimmed by 7 bases and J by 0 bases, leaving 13 bases between them. CDR3 length: 13 amino acids. The germline V gene encodes CDR1 SQVTM and CDR2 ANQGSEA. The CDR3 DNA is TGCAGCGCCCACTTTAAGGGCTCCTACGAGCAGTACTTC. It yields the protein CSAHFKGSYEQYF.

This clone was observed once. This chain uses TRBV27 with TRBJ1-5; TRBD1 agrees at 9 bases. Germline CDR1 MNHEY, CDR2 SMNVEV (reference sequence). After removal of 1 base from V and 0 bases from J, the junction contained 4 bases not matched to a gene. This CDR3 is 17 amino acids long. The chain's CDR3 is CASSLWGQGYSNQPQHF. Here the CDR3 DNA reads TGTGCCAGCAGTTTATGGGGACAGGGCTATAGCAATCAGCCCCAGCATTTT.

This clone was counted a single time. The V and J genes are TRBV7-9 and TRBJ1-4; a possible D gene is TRBD1 (6 bases). Germline V lookup: CDR1 SEHNR, CDR2 FQNEAQ (reference sequence). This CDR3 spans 16 amino acids. Trimming removed 5 bases from V and 3 bases from J, with 16 bases in between. Here the CDR3 DNA reads TGTGCCAGCAGCGCCACTGGACAGTATGCTAATGAAAAACTGTTTTTT. It yields the protein CASSATGQYANEKLFF. Based on the CDR3 plus reference TRBV7-9 and TRBJ1-4, the full variable domain is DTGVSQNPRHKITKRGQNVTFRCDPISEHNRLYWYRQTLGQGPEFLTYFQNEAQLEKSRLLSDRFSAERPKGSFSTLEIQRTEQGDSAMYLCASSATGQYANEKLFFGSGTQLSVL.

The V and J genes are TRBV30 and TRBJ2-5; no clear D. The CDR3 is made up of 16 amino acids. Germline CDR1 GTSNPN, CDR2 SVGIG (reference sequence). Trimming pared 0 bases from V and 2 bases from J, leaving 16 bases between. CDR3 in amino acids: CAWSVLGPPRQETQYF. The CDR3 bases are TGTGCCTGGAGTGTACTCGGACCCCCTCGGCAAGAGACCCAGTACTTC.

The chain combines TRBV27 with TRBJ1-1; unclear D gene. The V gene lost 4 bases and the J gene lost 1 base, with 13 bases spanning the gap. This CDR3 comprises 15 residues. From germline, CDR1 is MNHEY and CDR2 SMNVEV (reference sequence). The CDR3 here is CASSSTLAANTEAFF. The CDR3 DNA follows: TGTGCCAGCAGTTCAACACTTGCGGCGAACACTGAAGCTTTCTTT.